The entry below describes one T cell receptor beta chain. Germline-derived CDR1 and CDR2 are SEHNR and FQNEAQ (reference sequence). Trimming cost V 1 base and J 7 bases; bases outside gene matches: 1. The CDR3 extends over 14 amino acids. This entry comes from a study of T cell responses to AZD1222 COVID-19 vaccine. Profiled with immunoSEQ multiplex PCR; TCRdb holds only in-frame clones, not every one. The sample has around 99,000 clones, over 75% seen once. The rearrangement joins TRBV7-9 to TRBJ2-1; 10 bases line up with TRBD2. The source is an adult in good health. The sequences come from peripheral blood, collected on day 0 of AZD1222 vaccination. The DNA for the CDR3 is TGTGCCAGCAGCTTAGGACTAGCGGGTAATGAGCAGTTCTTC. Translated: CASSLGLAGNEQFF.